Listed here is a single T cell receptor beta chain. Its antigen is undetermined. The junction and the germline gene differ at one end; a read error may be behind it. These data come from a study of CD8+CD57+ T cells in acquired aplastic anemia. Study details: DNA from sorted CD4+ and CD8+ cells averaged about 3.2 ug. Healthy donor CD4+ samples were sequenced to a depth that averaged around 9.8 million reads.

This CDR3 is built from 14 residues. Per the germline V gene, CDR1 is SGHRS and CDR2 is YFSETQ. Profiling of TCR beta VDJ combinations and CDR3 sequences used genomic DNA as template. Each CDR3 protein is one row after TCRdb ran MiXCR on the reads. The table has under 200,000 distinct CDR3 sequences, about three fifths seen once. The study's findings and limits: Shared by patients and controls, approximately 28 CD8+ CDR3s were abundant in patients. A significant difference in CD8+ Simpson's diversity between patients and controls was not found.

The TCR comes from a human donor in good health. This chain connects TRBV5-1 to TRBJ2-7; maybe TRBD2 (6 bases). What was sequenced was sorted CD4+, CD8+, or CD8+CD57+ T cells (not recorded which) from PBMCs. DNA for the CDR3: TGCGCCAGCAGCTCGGTCCCGGGAGCCTACGAGCAGCACTTC. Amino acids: CASSSVPGAYEQHF.